This T cell receptor beta chain emerged from a study of identical twins. Study-wide results and limits: There were fewer insertions in abundant cord blood beta clonotypes, but memory repertoires showed no such pattern.

TCRdb ran MiXCR on the 5' RACE reads and lists one entry per CDR3 protein. In the table there are 1.5 million to 2 million distinct CDR3 sequences, about 30% of which are singletons. This clonotype was found a few times. What it recognizes is unknown. There are 16 residues in the CDR3. Germline-derived CDR1 and CDR2 are KGHSH and LQKENI. V lost 1 base and J lost 5; bases outside the gene matches: 5. V gene TRBV18 combines with J gene TRBJ2-1; 10 nucleotides match TRBD2. The sequence came from a newborn girl in good health. The specimen was cord blood. The CDR3: CASSPRAGGKNNEQFF. In nucleotides, the CDR3 is TGTGCCAGCTCACCACGAGCGGGAGGGAAGAACAATGAGCAGTTCTTC.